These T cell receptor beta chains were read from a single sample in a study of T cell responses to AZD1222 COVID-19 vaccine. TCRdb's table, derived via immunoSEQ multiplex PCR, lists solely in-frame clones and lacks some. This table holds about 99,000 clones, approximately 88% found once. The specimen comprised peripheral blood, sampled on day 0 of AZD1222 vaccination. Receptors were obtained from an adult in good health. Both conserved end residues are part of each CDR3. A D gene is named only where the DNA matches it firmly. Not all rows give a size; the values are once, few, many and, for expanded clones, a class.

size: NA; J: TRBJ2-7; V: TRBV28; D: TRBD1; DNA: TGTGCCAGCAGTTCCCCAGGGGGAGAGAGCTCCTACGAGCAGTACTTC; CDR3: CASSSPGGESSYEQYF
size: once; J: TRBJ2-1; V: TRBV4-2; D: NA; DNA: TGTGCCAGCAGCCACACCACCTGGAATGAGCAGTTCTTC; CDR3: CASSHTTWNEQFF
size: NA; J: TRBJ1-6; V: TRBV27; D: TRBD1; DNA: TGTGCCAGCAGTTCCAGGGACAGAAGTTATAATTCACCCCTCCACTTT; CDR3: CASSSRDRSYNSPLHF
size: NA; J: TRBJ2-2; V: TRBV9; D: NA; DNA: TGTGCCAGCAGCGGAGGAGGGGGTAGCACCGGGGAGCTGTTTTTT; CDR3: CASSGGGGSTGELFF
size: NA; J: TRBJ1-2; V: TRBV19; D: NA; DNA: TGTGCCAGTAGTCGAGGCGGGGGAGTAAAGGCCTATGGCTACACCTTC; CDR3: CASSRGGGVKAYGYTF
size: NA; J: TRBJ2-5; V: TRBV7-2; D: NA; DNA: TGTACCAGCAGACCTGACAGCCAAGAGACCCAGTACTTC; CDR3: CTSRPDSQETQYF
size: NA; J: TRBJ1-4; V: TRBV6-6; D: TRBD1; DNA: TGTGCCAGCAGTTCATCAGGGGGTATTAATGAAAAACTGTTTTTT; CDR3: CASSSSGGINEKLFF
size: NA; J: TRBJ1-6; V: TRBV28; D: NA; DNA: TGTGCCAGCACCATACCCAATTCACCCCTCCACTTT; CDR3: CASTIPNSPLHF
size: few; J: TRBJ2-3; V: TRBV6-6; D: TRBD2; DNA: TGTGCCAGCAGGAGGGAGGGCAACACAGATACGCAGTATTTT; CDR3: CASRREGNTDTQYF
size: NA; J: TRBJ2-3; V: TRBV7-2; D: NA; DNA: TGTGCCAGCAGCTCCACGGGGGATACGCAGTATTTT; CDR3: CASSSTGDTQYF
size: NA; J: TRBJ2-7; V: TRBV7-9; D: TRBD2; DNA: TGTGCCAGCAGCCGGGGACTAGCGGGAGCCGGGCAGTACTTC; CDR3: CASSRGLAGAGQYF
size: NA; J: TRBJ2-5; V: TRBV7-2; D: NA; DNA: TGTGCCAGCAGCCACGGATACCAAGAGACCCAGTACTTC; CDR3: CASSHGYQETQYF
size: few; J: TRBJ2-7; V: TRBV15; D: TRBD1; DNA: TGTGCCACCAGCAGAGTACAGGGGCGTGGATACGAGCAGTACTTC; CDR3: CATSRVQGRGYEQYF
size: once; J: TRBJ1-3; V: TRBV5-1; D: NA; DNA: TGCGCCAGCAGCTGGGCCGACGGTGGAAACACCATATATTTT; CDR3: CASSWADGGNTIYF
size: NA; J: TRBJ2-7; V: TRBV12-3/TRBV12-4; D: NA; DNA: TGTGCCAGCAGCTGGAGTAGGTACGAGCAGTACTTC; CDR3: CASSWSRYEQYF
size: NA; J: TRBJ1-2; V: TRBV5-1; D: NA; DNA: TGCGCCAGCAGCTTGGTCAGGGATGGTGGCTACACCTTC; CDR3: CASSLVRDGGYTF
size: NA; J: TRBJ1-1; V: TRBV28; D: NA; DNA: TGTGCCAGCAGTTTTGGGCTTAGGACTGAAGCTTTCTTT; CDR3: CASSFGLRTEAFF
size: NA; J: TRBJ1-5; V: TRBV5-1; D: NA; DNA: TGCGCCAGCAGCCCGAAGGTGGGTCAGCCCCAGCATTTT; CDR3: CASSPKVGQPQHF
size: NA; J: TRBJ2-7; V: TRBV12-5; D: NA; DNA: TGTGCTAGTGGTGGGGCGGCGAGGGTTCCCTACGAGCAGTACTTC; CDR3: CASGGAARVPYEQYF
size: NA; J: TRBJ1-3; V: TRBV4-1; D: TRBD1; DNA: TGCGCCAGCAGCCTCTTACAGGGGACTGGAAACACCATATATTTT; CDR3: CASSLLQGTGNTIYF
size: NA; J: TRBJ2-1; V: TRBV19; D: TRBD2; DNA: TGTGCCAGTAGGCTAGCGGAGGAACTATACAATGAGCAGTTCTTC; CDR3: CASRLAEELYNEQFF
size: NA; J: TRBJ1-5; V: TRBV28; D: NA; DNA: TGTGCCAGCTACGGGGGGAACCGGCCCGACCTCAATCAGCCCCAGCATTTT; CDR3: CASYGGNRPDLNQPQHF